This T cell receptor beta chain was profiled in a study of CD8 T cells in Susac syndrome (dated by TCRdb to the late 2010s). Describing the broader study: Whether CD8+ T cell activation and differentiation in Susac syndrome was antigen driven was tested using repertoire sequencing. The study compared CD8+ T cell repertoire clonality among roughly eleven healthy donors, about 14 Susac syndrome patients and roughly 16 multiple sclerosis patients.

Study-wide findings and limitations: The TCR sequencing and HLA analysis was acknowledged to have included a relatively small number of individuals.

Peripheral blood CD8+ and CD4+ T cells from healthy donors, Susac syndrome patients and multiple sclerosis patients were profiled by high-throughput TCR beta sequencing. The multiple sclerosis controls were treatment-naive patients who had stable or active relapsing-remitting disease and met the revised McDonald criteria. Bulk CD8+ and CD4+ T cells were purified magnetically by negative isolation, whereas CD8+ TEMRA cells were enriched by FACS. Blood was drawn into EDTA tubes, processed within 24 hours, and PBMCs were isolated by density gradient centrifugation. PBMCs intended for TCR sequencing were cryopreserved in liquid nitrogen and were subsequently thawed in a 37 degrees C water bath. The sorted or isolated CD4+, CD8+ and CD8+ TEMRA cells had a purity of 90% or higher. This clonotype was counted once. Its cognate antigen has yet to be identified. Per-base qualities were not stored, and no clone one base away is much larger. One read alone makes for weak evidence.

RNA was extracted using the RNeasy kit, and roughly 0.5 to 1 ug of the RNA was reverse transcribed with random hexamers. TCR beta CDR3 regions were amplified with the immunoSEQ multiplex PCR assay covering 54 Vbeta and 13 Jbeta segments. To correct PCR amplification bias, a synthetic template baseline was used for both primer optimization and computational correction. Under the source paper's analysis protocol: Reads were annotated to V, D and J genes per IMGT and analyzed with immunoSEQ Analyzer, keeping only productive sequences. To calculate clonality, Shannon entropy was normalized by log2 of the number of productive unique sequences and then subtracted from one. Public and private clones were assessed among the 100 most prevalent clones of each patient and control. Clones were defined as Susac-specific if absent from the healthy and MS cohorts, from over a thousand published viral clones and from other ImmuneACCESS disease sequences. TCRdb reanalyzed the raw reads on its own, using fastp at Q25 for trimming and MiXCR for clone calling, and kept in-frame beta chains. Identical CDR3 protein sequences are pooled into one entry, listed with their most common genes and DNA. It is TCRdb's table, rather than the study itself, that gives the V and J calls and clone size. In all, the sample holds tens of thousands of distinct CDR3 sequences, and 90% to 95% of those were seen once. Around 0.5% of the sample is in the top ten clones.

Sequences MDHEN (CDR1) and SYDVKM (CDR2) are obtained from the germline V gene. Taken from cysteine to phenylalanine, the CDR3 has 16 residues. Only the CDR3 portion is preserved as DNA: 48 bases, with reading frame beginning at the first base. Trimming accounts for 5 bases at V and 0 bases at J, while the number of junction bases matched to no gene is 6. This receptor chain uses TRBV28 and TRBJ1-5, and 8 junctional nucleotides match TRBD1. Sequencing was performed on CD8+ T cells from PBMCs. This TCR was sampled from a human donor with multiple sclerosis. At the DNA level, the sequence is TGTGCCAGCAGTCCCCGGACAGGGAATAGCAATCAGCCCCAGCATTTT. This is translated as CASSPRTGNSNQPQHF.